This T cell receptor beta chain was recorded in a study of T cells in Graves' hyperthyroidism and ophthalmopathy. RNA transcripts provided the source from which TCR beta CDR3 regions were amplified. The primer set for the first-round RT-PCR of the TCR CDR3 was HTBI. TCRdb reprocessed the multiplex PCR reads with MiXCR, giving one entry per CDR3 protein. Of almost 350,000 distinct CDR3 sequences in the sample, less than 20% were seen once. In germline, CDR1 is SGHDN, CDR2 FVKESK. Trimming shortened V by 2 bases and J by 9 bases, and 23 bases separated the two germline ends. The CDR3 sequence is 17 residues long. This clonotype was seen a few times.

This sequence was found in a middle-aged woman with Graves' ophthalmopathy. V usage is TRBV14 and J usage is TRBJ2-4; a weak D match, TRBD1 (5 bases). The source material was blood. CDR3 in DNA: TGTGCCAGCAGCCAAAATCGTGTTACCCAAGGGGTTGGCATTCAGTACTTC. It codes for CASSQNRVTQGVGIQYF.